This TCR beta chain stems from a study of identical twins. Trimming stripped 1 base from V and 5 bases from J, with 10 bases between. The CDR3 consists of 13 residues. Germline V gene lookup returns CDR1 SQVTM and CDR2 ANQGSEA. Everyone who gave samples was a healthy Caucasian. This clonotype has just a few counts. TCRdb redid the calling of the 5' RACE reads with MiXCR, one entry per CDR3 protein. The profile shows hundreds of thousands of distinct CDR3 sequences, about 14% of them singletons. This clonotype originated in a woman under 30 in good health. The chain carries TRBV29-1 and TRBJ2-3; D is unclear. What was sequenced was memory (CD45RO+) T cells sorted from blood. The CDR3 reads CSVEGYGVDTQYF. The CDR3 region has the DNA TGCAGCGTTGAAGGATATGGGGTAGATACGCAGTATTTT.